Below are 6 T cell receptor beta chains sequenced from a single sample in a study of PD-L1 blockade in urothelial cancer. Clones were sequenced by immunoSEQ multiplex PCR, and TCRdb holds only the in-frame ones, with some missing. The sample gives roughly 50,000 clones, 87% of which show up once; about 15% is in the top ten. Regarding time point: pretreatment peripheral blood. The input for sequencing was PBMCs, taken around atezolizumab (anti-PD-L1) treatment. The receptors were gathered from a woman aged 60-75 years with urothelial cancer.

This clone was detected once. This rearrangement joins TRBV6-4 to TRBJ2-2, with 9 bases aligning to TRBD1. Trimming cost V 2 bases and J 4 bases; bases outside gene matches: 2. This CDR3 spans 15 amino acids. The V gene's germline CDR1 is MRHNA and CDR2 SNTAGT. CDR3 nucleotides: TGTGCCAGCAGTGACCCGGGACAGGGCACCGGGGAGCTGTTTTTT. Translated, it gives CASSDPGQGTGELFF.

The chain has TRBV5-6 and TRBJ2-4; D might be TRBD2 (6 bases). The CDR3 length is 16 residues. The V end was cut by 4 bases, the J end by 5 bases, with 19 bases between. The germline V gene has CDR1 SGHDT and CDR2 YYEEEE. The DNA of the CDR3 is TGTGCCAGCAGCCCGGTCGGGGGACGGTCTCAAAACATTCAGTACTTC. Protein product: CASSPVGGRSQNIQYF.

V is TRBV5-1 and J is TRBJ2-7; 7 nucleotides line up with TRBD1. Germline CDR1 SGHRS, CDR2 YFSETQ. The CDR3 length is 15 residues. Unmatched junction bases numbered 8, after V lost 3 bases and J lost 2 bases. The CDR3 DNA is TGCGCCAGCAGCTCTCGACAGGGCTATGCCTACGAGCAGTACTTC. It yields the protein CASSSRQGYAYEQYF.

This rearrangement joins TRBV4-3 to TRBJ2-7, with 7 bases lining up with TRBD1. This CDR3 is built from 13 residues. CDR1 and CDR2 from the germline V gene are LGHNA and YSLEER. The V and J ends lost 4 bases and 3 bases, in that order; junction bases with no gene match: 3. CDR3 region: CASSPGTVYEQYF. DNA for the CDR3: TGCGCCAGCAGCCCGGGGACAGTCTACGAGCAGTACTTC.

The chain is built from TRBV19 and TRBJ1-3; D uncertain. Looked up from germline, CDR1 is LNHDA and CDR2 is SQIVND (reference sequence). The V gene lost 5 bases and the J gene lost 0 bases, with 11 bases spanning the gap. The CDR3 is 15 amino acids. Here the CDR3 DNA reads TGTGCCAGTAGTGAAGACCGGAGCTCTGGAAACACCATATATTTT. Amino acid sequence: CASSEDRSSGNTIYF.

This chain joins TRBV2 and TRBJ1-2, with D unclear. Germline-derived CDR1 and CDR2 are SNHLY and FYNNEI. The CDR3 is 13 residues long. The germline V and J ends were trimmed by 1 base and 8 bases, with 11 bases remaining between them. The CDR3: CASSEGQDWGYTF. In DNA, the CDR3 is TGTGCCAGCAGTGAAGGGCAGGACTGGGGCTACACCTTC.